Below, 18 T cell receptor beta chains from the same sample are listed, as sequenced in a study of blood T cells in healthy people across ages. A sample-barcoded 5' primer and a J-beta primer mix were used in a second PCR of roughly 6 to 11 cycles. TCRdb independently ran MiXCR on the 5' RACE reads; one entry per CDR3 protein. The sample carries 1.5 million or so distinct CDR3 sequences, about 40% recorded once. The sample comprised blood. All receptors come from a woman aged 18-29 years in good health.

In this sample, this clonotype turned up many times. This chain connects TRBV6-4 to TRBJ2-3; 10 bases are a match to TRBD2. CDR1 is MRHNA and CDR2 is SNTAGT in the germline V gene. The junction had 4 bases not matched to a gene; V was cut back by 3 bases and J by 4 bases. The CDR3 extends over 15 amino acids. The CDR3: CASSEKAGGPDTQYF. The CDR3 DNA reads as TGTGCCAGCAGTGAAAAAGCGGGGGGGCCAGATACGCAGTATTTT.

The CDR3 coding sequence is TGTGCCAGCAGCTTAGGGGACAACGCCGTTAAGGCCGATGAGCAGTTCTTC. It yields the protein CASSLGDNAVKADEQFF. The chain couples TRBV7-9 to TRBJ2-1, with D possibly TRBD1 on 6 matching bases. V was cut by 1 base and J by 8 bases, with 21 bases left in between. There are 17 residues in the CDR3. Germline lookup yields CDR1 SEHNR and CDR2 FQNEAQ (reference sequence).

The count of this clonotype is one. The rearrangement uses TRBV20-1 and TRBJ2-5; D might be TRBD1 (6 bases). The V gene lost 3 bases and the J gene lost 4 bases, with 18 bases spanning the gap. CDR1 is DFQATT and CDR2 is SNEGSKA in the germline V gene (reference sequence). The CDR3 length is 15 residues. The CDR3 loop is CSASRAGARRETQYF. The CDR3 coding sequence is TGCAGTGCTAGCAGGGCAGGGGCGAGGCGAGAGACCCAGTACTTC.

The V call is TRBV10-3, the J call TRBJ1-2, with TRBD1 matching 8 bases. Germline V gives CDR1 ENHRY, CDR2 SYGVKD. The V and J ends lost 10 bases and 7 bases, in that order; junction bases with no gene match: 8. This CDR3 is built from 12 residues. CDR3: CATRQGQGGYTF. DNA of the CDR3: TGTGCCACTCGACAGGGGCAAGGTGGCTACACCTTC.

V usage is TRBV6-1 and J usage is TRBJ1-2, with D tentatively TRBD1 (6 bases). In germline, CDR1 is MNHNS, CDR2 SASEGT. The CDR3 sequence is 12 residues long. The CDR3 loop is CEHHLGGGGYTF. The CDR3, as DNA: TGTGAGCACCACTTAGGGGGTGGTGGCTACACCTTC.

The CDR3 coding sequence is TGTGCCATCAGGGGGGGGACAGGGTTAAATGAAGCTTTCTTT. Its translation: CAIRGGTGLNEAFF. The chain joins TRBV10-3 to TRBJ1-1; 9 bases align to TRBD1. The CDR3 extends over 14 amino acids. With 6 bases clipped from V and 7 bases from J, the junction kept 9 bases outside the gene matches. Germline CDR1 ENHRY, CDR2 SYGVKD.

DNA of the CDR3: TGTGCCAGCAGTTTAGCGCAGTCGGTAACCTATGGCTACACCTTC. Protein: CASSLAQSVTYGYTF. The J gene is TRBJ1-2, the V gene TRBV12-3 or TRBV12-4; D uncertain. Trimming took off 0 bases at V and 4 bases at J, with 12 bases between the two ends. The CDR3 is 15 residues long.

This clonotype has only a few counts. The chain joins TRBV7-2 to TRBJ1-4; no firm D call. With 5 bases removed from V and 6 bases from J, the gap between germline ends came to 13 bases. Germline CDR1 is SGHTA and CDR2 is FQGNSA. The CDR3 sequence is 14 residues long. The CDR3 DNA sequence: TGTGCCAGCAGCCCCCAGAGGCCGGATGAAAAACTGTTTTTT. This gives the protein CASSPQRPDEKLFF.

This rearrangement joins TRBV2 to TRBJ1-1; 9 bases align to TRBD1. The germline CDR1 and CDR2 sequences are SNHLY and FYNNEI. The trim removed 6 bases at V and 4 bases at J, leaving 12 bases unmatched. The CDR3 covers 16 residues. CDR3 protein: CASRTSGTGWSTEAFF. The CDR3 DNA reads TGTGCCAGCAGGACCTCCGGGACAGGGTGGAGCACTGAAGCTTTCTTT.

This clonotype was recorded a few times. The J gene is TRBJ2-3, the V gene TRBV7-2; TRBD2 agrees at 9 bases. Germline V CDR1 and CDR2: SGHTA, FQGNSA. V trimming: 5 bases; J trimming: 3 bases; junction bases outside the gene matches: 9. This CDR3 spans 16 amino acids. In DNA, the CDR3 is TGTGCCAGCAGCCTTTCCCGTAGCGGGAGTACAGATACGCAGTATTTT. This codes for CASSLSRSGSTDTQYF. The full variable domain, completed using reference TRBV7-2 and TRBJ2-3, is GAGVSQSPSNKVTEKGKDVELRCDPISGHTALYWYRQSLGQGLEFLIYFQGNSAPDKSGLPSDRFSAERTGGSVSTLTIQRTQQEDSAVYLCASSLSRSGSTDTQYFGPGTRLTVL.

This clonotype turned up a few times. This rearrangement joins TRBV2 to TRBJ1-5; D is uncertain. The CDR3 length is 16 residues. The germline V gene has CDR1 SNHLY and CDR2 FYNNEI. Trimming shortened V by 11 bases and J by 4 bases, and 24 bases separated the two germline ends. The CDR3 nucleotides read TGTGCCGGTACAACCCGACCACGGATCCCAAATCAGCCCCAGCATTTT. Translated: CAGTTRPRIPNQPQHF.

Worth noting for this clonotype: This may be a read error: a much more frequent sequence differs by one nucleotide. This rearrangement joins TRBV12-3 or TRBV12-4 to TRBJ1-1, with TRBD1 identical over 7 bases. The CDR3 totals 14 residues. CDR3 in amino acids: CASSFGTETTGAFF. For the CDR3, the DNA is TGTGCCAGCAGTTTCGGGACAGAGACAACTGGAGCTTTCTTT.

The chain has TRBV3-1 and TRBJ2-5; D ambiguous. Germline V gives CDR1 LGHDT, CDR2 YNNKEL (reference sequence). Trimming pared 0 bases from V and 5 bases from J, leaving 13 bases between. The CDR3 consists of 15 residues. The CDR3: CASSQDWVVGETQYF. CDR3 coding DNA: TGTGCCAGCAGCCAAGATTGGGTGGTGGGGGAGACCCAGTACTTC.

This clonotype showed up just a few times. The chain recombines TRBV28 with TRBJ2-1; D is uncertain. The germline gives CDR1 MDHEN, CDR2 SYDVKM. The CDR3 totals 11 residues. Deletions cut 7 bases from V and 7 bases from J, with 8 bases between. In DNA, the CDR3 is TGTGCCAGCACCTACGGGAATGAGCAGTTCTTC. Translated, it gives CASTYGNEQFF.

This clonotype appeared a few times. This chain uses TRBV4-1 with TRBJ2-3; perhaps TRBD2 as D (5 bases). V was pared by 4 bases and J by 2 bases, with 13 bases between. The germline gives CDR1 MGHRA, CDR2 YSYEKL. The CDR3 loop spans 15 amino acids. DNA of the CDR3: TGCGCCAGCAGCCGGACTTTACAGTTCACAGATACGCAGTATTTT. Its protein is CASSRTLQFTDTQYF.

The V and J genes are TRBV10-3 and TRBJ2-7; 9 positions agree with TRBD1. The CDR3 extends over 20 amino acids. Trimming cost V 0 bases and J 2 bases; bases outside gene matches: 17. Germline V gene lookup returns CDR1 ENHRY and CDR2 SYGVKD. The DNA of the CDR3 is TGTGCCATCAGTGAGTCCATGGCCATTACCGGGACAGGGCACCCCTACGAGCAGTACTTC. It codes for CAISESMAITGTGHPYEQYF.

This clonotype was detected only a few times. V usage is TRBV9 and J usage is TRBJ1-1; tentative D call: TRBD1 (5 bases). V lost 5 bases, J lost 2 bases, and 16 bases lay in between. CDR3 length: 15 residues. Germline V gene sequence: CDR1 SGDLS, CDR2 YYNGEE. In DNA, the CDR3 is TGTGCCAGCAGTCCGCCGGGACCATCAAACACTGAAGCTTTCTTT. Protein: CASSPPGPSNTEAFF. The complete variable domain, with remaining parts taken from reference TRBV9 and TRBJ1-1, reads DSGVTQTPKHLITATGQRVTLRCSPRSGDLSVYWYQQSLDQGLQFLIQYYNGEERAKGNILERFSAQQFPDLHSELNLSSLELGDSALYFCASSPPGPSNTEAFFGQGTRLTVV.

The chain links TRBV20-1 to TRBJ2-7, with 7 bases identical to TRBD2. Germline V gives CDR1 DFQATT, CDR2 SNEGSKA (reference sequence). The CDR3 extends over 12 amino acids. V was pared by 1 base and J by 5 bases, with 2 bases of the junction left unmatched. The CDR3 protein is CSARGLADEQYF. CDR3 in DNA: TGCAGTGCTAGAGGACTAGCAGACGAGCAGTACTTC.